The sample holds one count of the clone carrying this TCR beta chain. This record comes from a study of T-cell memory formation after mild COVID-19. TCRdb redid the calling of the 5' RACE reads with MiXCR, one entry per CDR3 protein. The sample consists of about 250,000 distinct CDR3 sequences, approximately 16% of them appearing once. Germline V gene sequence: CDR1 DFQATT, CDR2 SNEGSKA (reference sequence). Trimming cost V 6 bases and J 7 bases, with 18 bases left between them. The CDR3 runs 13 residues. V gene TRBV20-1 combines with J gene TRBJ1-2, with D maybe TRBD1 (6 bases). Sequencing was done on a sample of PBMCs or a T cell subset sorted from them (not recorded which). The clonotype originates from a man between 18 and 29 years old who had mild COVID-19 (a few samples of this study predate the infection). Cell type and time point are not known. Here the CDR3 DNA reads TGCAGTGCGAGTCCGCGCAGGGGAGGTGGCTACACCTTC. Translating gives CSASPRRGGGYTF.